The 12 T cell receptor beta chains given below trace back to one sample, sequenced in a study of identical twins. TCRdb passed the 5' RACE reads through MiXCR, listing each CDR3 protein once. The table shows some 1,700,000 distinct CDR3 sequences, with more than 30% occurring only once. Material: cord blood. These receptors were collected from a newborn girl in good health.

The CDR3 spells CASSLQISNQPQHF. The CDR3 region has the DNA TGTGCCAGCAGCCTACAGATAAGCAATCAGCCCCAGCATTTT. The chain uses TRBV3-1 and TRBJ1-5; no clear D gene. Trimming removed 4 bases from V and 1 base from J, with 8 bases in between. Germline lookup yields CDR1 LGHDT and CDR2 YNNKEL (reference sequence). The CDR3 extends over 14 amino acids. The entire variable domain, with the rest obtained from reference TRBV3-1 and TRBJ1-5, is as follows: DTAVSQTPKYLVTQMGNDKSIKCEQNLGHDTMYWYKQDSKKFLKIMFSYNNKELIINETVPNRFSPKSPDKAHLNLHINSLELGDSAVYFCASSLQISNQPQHFGDGTRLSIL.

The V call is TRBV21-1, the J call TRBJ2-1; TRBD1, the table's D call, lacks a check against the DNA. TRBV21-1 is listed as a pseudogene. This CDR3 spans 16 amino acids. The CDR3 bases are TGTGCCAGCAGCAAAGAAGGCGACGCCAGGGGTAATGAGCAGTTCTTC. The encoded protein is CASSKEGDARGNEQFF.

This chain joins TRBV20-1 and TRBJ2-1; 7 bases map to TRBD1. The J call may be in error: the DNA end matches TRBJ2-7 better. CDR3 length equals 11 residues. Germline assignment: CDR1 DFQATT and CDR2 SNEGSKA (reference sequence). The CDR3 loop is CSGQGYNEQYF. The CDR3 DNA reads TGCAGTGGACAGGGCTACAATGAGCAGTACTTC.

CDR3 region: CSARDWTATYEQYF. CDR3 DNA: TGCAGTGCTAGAGACTGGACAGCTACCTACGAGCAGTACTTC. The chain is built from TRBV20-1 and TRBJ2-7, with D perhaps TRBD1 (6 bases). The CDR3 length is 14 residues. Trimming took off 0 bases at V and 2 bases at J, with 11 bases between the two ends. Germline CDR1 is DFQATT and CDR2 is SNEGSKA (reference sequence).

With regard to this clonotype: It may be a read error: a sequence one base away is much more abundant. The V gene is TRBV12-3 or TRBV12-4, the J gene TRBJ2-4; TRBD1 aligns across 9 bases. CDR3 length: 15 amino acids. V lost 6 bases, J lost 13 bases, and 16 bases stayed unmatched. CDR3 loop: CASRSGTGSYNEQYF. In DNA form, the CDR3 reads TGTGCCAGCAGGTCCGGGACAGGGTCCTACAATGAGCAGTACTTC.

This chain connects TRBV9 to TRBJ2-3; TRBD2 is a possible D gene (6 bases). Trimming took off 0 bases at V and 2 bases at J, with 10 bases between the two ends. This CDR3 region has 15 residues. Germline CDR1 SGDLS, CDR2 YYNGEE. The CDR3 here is CASSVAGRSTDTQYF. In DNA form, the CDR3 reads TGTGCCAGCAGCGTAGCCGGGAGATCCACAGATACGCAGTATTTT. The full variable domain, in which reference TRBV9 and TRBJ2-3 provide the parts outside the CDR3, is DSGVTQTPKHLITATGQRVTLRCSPRSGDLSVYWYQQSLDQGLQFLIQYYNGEERAKGNILERFSAQQFPDLHSELNLSSLELGDSALYFCASSVAGRSTDTQYFGPGTRLTVL.

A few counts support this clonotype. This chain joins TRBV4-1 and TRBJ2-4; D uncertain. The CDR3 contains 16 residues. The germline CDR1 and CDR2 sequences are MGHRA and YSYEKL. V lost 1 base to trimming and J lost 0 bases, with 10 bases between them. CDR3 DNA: TGCGCCAGCAGCCAAGTGGCAGGTCTAGCCAAAAACATTCAGTACTTC. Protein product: CASSQVAGLAKNIQYF.

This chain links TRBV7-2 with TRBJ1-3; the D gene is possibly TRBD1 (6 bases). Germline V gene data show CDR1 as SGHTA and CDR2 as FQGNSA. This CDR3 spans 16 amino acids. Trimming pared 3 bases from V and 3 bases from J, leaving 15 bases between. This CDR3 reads CASSFIEWGLGNTIYF. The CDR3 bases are TGTGCCAGCAGCTTTATCGAATGGGGGCTTGGAAACACCATATATTTT.

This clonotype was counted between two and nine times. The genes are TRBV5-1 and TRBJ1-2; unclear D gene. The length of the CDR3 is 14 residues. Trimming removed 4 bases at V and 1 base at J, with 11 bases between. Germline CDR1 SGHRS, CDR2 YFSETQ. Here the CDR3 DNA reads TGCGCCAGCAGCGCCGCCCCAGTTAACTATGGCTACACCTTC. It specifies CASSAAPVNYGYTF. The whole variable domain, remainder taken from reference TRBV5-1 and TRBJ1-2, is KAGVTQTPRYLIKTRGQQVTLSCSPISGHRSVSWYQQTPGQGLQFLFEYFSETQRNKGNFPGRFSGRQFSNSRSEMNVSTLELGDSALYLCASSAAPVNYGYTFGSGTRLTVV.

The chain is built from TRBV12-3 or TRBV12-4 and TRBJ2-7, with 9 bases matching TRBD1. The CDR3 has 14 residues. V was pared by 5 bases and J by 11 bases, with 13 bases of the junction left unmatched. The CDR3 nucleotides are TGTGCCAGCAGTCCACCTCGGGACAGGGCCCCTAAGTACTTC. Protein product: CASSPPRDRAPKYF.

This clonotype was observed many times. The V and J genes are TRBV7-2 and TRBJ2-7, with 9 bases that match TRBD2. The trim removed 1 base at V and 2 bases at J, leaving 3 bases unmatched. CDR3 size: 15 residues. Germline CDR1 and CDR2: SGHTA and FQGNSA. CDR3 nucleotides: TGTGCCAGCAGCTTAGGGACTAGCGCAGCCTACGAGCAGTACTTC. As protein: CASSLGTSAAYEQYF.

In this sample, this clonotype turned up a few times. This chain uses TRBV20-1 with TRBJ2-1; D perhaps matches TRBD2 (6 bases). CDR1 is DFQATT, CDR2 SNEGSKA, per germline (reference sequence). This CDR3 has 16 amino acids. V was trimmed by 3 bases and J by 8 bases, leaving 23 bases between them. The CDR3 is CSASLAGSLSVYEQFF. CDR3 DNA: TGCAGTGCTAGTCTCGCGGGGTCCCTCTCTGTATATGAGCAGTTCTTC.